This record concerns one TCR beta chain sequence. This sample is part of a study of cytomegalovirus exposure and HLA in healthy donors. With 60 Vbeta and 13 Jbeta primers, the PCR was carried out. Assay: immunoSEQ multiplex PCR; the TCRdb copy retains only in-frame clones and omits some. The sample records approximately 200,000 clones, 78% being singletons. CDR1 MGHDK and CDR2 SYGVNS come from the germline V gene. The V and J ends lost 4 bases and 9 bases, in that order; junction bases with no gene match: 6. The CDR3 is made up of 15 amino acids. Sequenced sample: PBMCs. The genes are TRBV25-1 and TRBJ1-6; TRBD1 matches at 10 bases. This TCR was sampled from a woman aged 25 to 45 in good health and CMV-seropositive. CDR3 loop: CASSGRTGGFSPLHF. The CDR3 coding sequence is TGTGCCAGCAGTGGACGGACAGGGGGATTTTCACCCCTCCACTTT.